A single sample gave rise to the 22 T cell receptor beta chains below, sequenced in a study of OX40 agonist ivuxolimab in advanced cancers. Libraries were made using the immunoSEQ multiplex PCR assay. Sourced from immuneACCESS, this table was stored by TCRdb with only in-frame sequences that have V and J called. A share of the clones is absent; for the studies checked, an unresolved V gene accounts for under half, and the remainder has no known explanation. A total of 30,000 to 35,000 clones appear in this sample, 70% to 80% of them only once. The ten largest clones take up approximately 9.9% of the sample. The starting material was CD4+ or CD8+ T cells sorted from blood, obtained in a trial of the OX40 agonist ivuxolimab. The source of these receptors is an adult with an advanced solid tumor such as melanoma, head and neck, liver or kidney cancer.

CDR3 nucleotides: TGTGCCAGCTCACCCCAGGGCCTAAGCTCCTACAATGAGCAGTTCTTC. The encoded protein is CASSPQGLSSYNEQFF. The V call is TRBV18, the J call TRBJ2-1; D is perhaps TRBD1 (5 bases). Deletions cut 3 bases from V and 0 bases from J, with 12 bases between. CDR1 KGHSH and CDR2 LQKENI come from the germline V gene. CDR3 length: 16 amino acids.

This clone showed up just a few times. The CDR3 protein is CATNRVGTEAFF. CDR3 sequence (DNA): TGTGCCACTAACAGGGTGGGCACTGAAGCTTTCTTT. The chain is built from TRBV6-5 and TRBJ1-1, with D maybe TRBD1 (6 bases). Germline V gene lookup returns CDR1 MNHEY and CDR2 SVGAGI. Trimming pared 10 bases from V and 4 bases from J, leaving 13 bases between. This CDR3 region has 12 residues.

The V gene is TRBV5-1, the J gene TRBJ1-5; no clear D gene. The CDR3 runs 13 residues. Germline assignment: CDR1 SGHRS and CDR2 YFSETQ. V lost 4 bases and J 6 bases, leaving 11 bases between the germline ends. CDR3 loop: CASSTFEGQPQHF. CDR3 sequence (DNA): TGCGCCAGCAGCACCTTCGAGGGTCAGCCCCAGCATTTT.

The chain carries TRBV5-5 and TRBJ1-1, with D perhaps TRBD1 (6 bases). This CDR3 is built from 15 residues. Trimming took 3 bases from V and 1 from J, leaving 13 bases between them. Germline lookup yields CDR1 SGHKS and CDR2 YYEKEE (reference sequence). The CDR3 DNA follows: TGTGCCAGCAGCTCTCCTGGGGGGCGGAACACTGAAGCTTTCTTT. Translation gives CASSSPGGRNTEAFF. Together with reference TRBV5-5 and TRBJ1-1, the CDR3 gives the full variable domain: DAGVTQSPTHLIKTRGQQVTLRCSPISGHKSVSWYQQVLGQGPQFIFQYYEKEERGRGNFPDRFSARQFPNYSSELNVNALLLGDSALYLCASSSPGGRNTEAFFGQGTRLTVV.

To note about this clone: Its ends do not fully match the called genes, so a read error is possible. The gene calls are TRBV4-2 and TRBJ1-2; no firm D call. The germline V gene has CDR1 LGHNA and CDR2 YNFKEQ. There are 16 residues in the CDR3. The CDR3 spells CASGQDPPWGDYGYTF. The CDR3 DNA follows: TGTGCCAGCGGCCAAGACCCCCCTTGGGGAGACTATGGCTACACCTTC.

This chain uses TRBV13 with TRBJ2-7; TRBD2 matches at 8 bases. Germline assignment: CDR1 PRHDT and CDR2 FYEKMQ (reference sequence). The CDR3 covers 16 residues. V lost 1 base to trimming and J lost 1 base; unmatched junction nucleotides: 6. The CDR3 DNA reads TGTGCCAGCAGCTTAGAGGGACTAGTCAATTCCTACGAGCAGTACTTC. Its protein product is CASSLEGLVNSYEQYF.

The chain joins TRBV15 to TRBJ1-2; no reliable D call. The V gene lost 4 bases and the J gene lost 2 bases, with 8 bases spanning the gap. Germline CDR1 is LNHNV and CDR2 is YYDKDF (reference sequence). The CDR3 sequence is 13 residues long. CDR3 nucleotides: TGTGCCACCAGCAAGGGCCTCAACTATGGCTACACCTTC. Amino acid sequence: CATSKGLNYGYTF.

CDR3 nucleotides: TGTGCCAGCAGCTACGACGGGAACACTGAAGCTTTCTTT. This encodes CASSYDGNTEAFF. The chain couples TRBV7-3 to TRBJ1-1; D is undetermined. This CDR3 spans 13 amino acids. Trimming stripped 4 bases from V and 1 base from J, with 7 bases between. Germline CDR1 reads SGHTA; CDR2 reads FQGTGA.

This chain uses TRBV9 with TRBJ2-7, with 8 bases identical to TRBD2. The CDR3 contains 15 residues. J gave up 3 bases and V 0 bases, and 5 bases lay outside the gene matches. Germline CDR1 SGDLS, CDR2 YYNGEE. The CDR3 sequence: CASSVEGTSSYEQYF. CDR3 coding DNA: TGTGCCAGCAGCGTAGAGGGGACTAGTAGCTACGAGCAGTACTTC.

This clone showed up just a few times. The CDR3, as DNA: TGTGCCAGCAGCCCCGGGACAGGGGGCGTCTATGGCTACACCTTC. This codes for CASSPGTGGVYGYTF. The chain links TRBV11-2 to TRBJ1-2; TRBD1 matches 12 bases. J was trimmed by 4 bases and V by 5 bases; bases with no gene match: 5. The CDR3 totals 15 residues. Per the germline V gene, CDR1 is SGHAT and CDR2 is FQNNGV.

This clone is a singleton in its sample. The chain combines TRBV4-2 with TRBJ1-2, with TRBD1 identical over 7 bases. Germline CDR1 LGHNA, CDR2 YNFKEQ. V lost 2 bases and J lost 3; bases outside the gene matches: 3. The CDR3 is 14 residues long. The DNA for the CDR3 is TGTGCCAGCAGCCAAACAGGGGAAGACTATGGCTACACCTTC. It specifies CASSQTGEDYGYTF.

The V gene is TRBV19, the J gene TRBJ1-2, with D hard to call. This CDR3 spans 11 amino acids. The germline V gene encodes CDR1 LNHDA and CDR2 SQIVND (reference sequence). The V end was cut by 3 bases, the J end by 5 bases, with 4 bases between. The CDR3 bases are TGTGCCAGTAGTATGTTTTATGGCTACACCTTC. Amino acid sequence: CASSMFYGYTF.

The V call is TRBV28, the J call TRBJ1-5; D is unclear. Germline assignment: CDR1 MDHEN and CDR2 SYDVKM. The CDR3 runs to 15 residues. The V and J ends lost 6 bases and 7 bases respectively, with 19 bases between them. CDR3 bases: TGTGCCAGCAGCATTGAGGGTTCTCCCAGGCAGCCCCAGCATTTT. As protein: CASSIEGSPRQPQHF.

The chain employs TRBV7-9 and TRBJ2-7; 9 bases are shared with TRBD1. The CDR3 runs to 14 residues. Trimming removed 3 bases from V and 4 bases from J; junction bases left unmatched: 4. The germline CDR1 and CDR2 sequences are SEHNR and FQNEAQ (reference sequence). The CDR3 sequence: CASSLGQGIYEQYF. The CDR3 DNA follows: TGTGCCAGCAGCTTGGGACAGGGAATTTACGAGCAGTACTTC.

The V call is TRBV30, the J call TRBJ2-5; D is possibly TRBD1 (6 bases). The germline CDR1 and CDR2 sequences are GTSNPN and SVGIG (reference sequence). V lost 2 bases, J lost 1 base, and 8 bases lay in between. This CDR3 is built from 13 residues. CDR3 loop: CAWSWGLQETQYF. The CDR3 bases are TGTGCCTGGAGTTGGGGGCTCCAAGAGACCCAGTACTTC.

DNA for the CDR3: TGTGCCAGCAGTGCCAATTGGGACAGGGGAGCTTTCTTT. Protein: CASSANWDRGAFF. The chain has TRBV6-1 and TRBJ1-1; TRBD1 matches 10 bases. J gave up 10 bases and V 4 bases, and 6 bases lay outside the gene matches. Germline V lookup: CDR1 MNHNS, CDR2 SASEGT. This CDR3 is built from 13 residues.

The rearrangement uses TRBV12-1 and TRBJ2-7; TRBD1 is the table's D call and was not checked against the DNA. TRBV12-1 is an annotated pseudogene. This CDR3 contains 13 residues. This CDR3 is CASSPDKVDEQYF. Written as DNA, the CDR3 is TGTGCCAGCAGCCCGGACAAGGTCGACGAGCAGTACTTC.

The chain links TRBV7-7 to TRBJ2-3; 13 nucleotides agree with TRBD2. CDR3 size: 16 residues. Germline CDR1 SSHAT, CDR2 FNYEAQ (reference sequence). V was pared by 4 bases and J by 1 base, with 2 bases of the junction left unmatched. Written as DNA, the CDR3 is TGTGCCAGCAGCTCCGGACTAGCGGGGGGCACAGATACGCAGTATTTT. Its protein product is CASSSGLAGGTDTQYF.

CDR3 loop: CASSESGRKLFF. CDR3 bases: TGTGCCAGCAGTGAATCCGGGAGAAAACTGTTTTTT. The V gene is TRBV6-1, the J gene TRBJ1-4; D is unresolved. The CDR3 loop spans 12 amino acids. V was clipped by 2 bases and J by 10 bases, with 8 bases between them. Germline values: CDR1 MNHNS, CDR2 SASEGT.

The V gene is TRBV18, the J gene TRBJ1-2; D gene uncertain. The CDR3 spans 14 residues. From germline, CDR1 is KGHSH and CDR2 LQKENI. Trimming removed 2 bases from V and 4 bases from J, with 11 bases in between. CDR3 nucleotide sequence: TGTGCCAGCTCACCAGACGGCGGACTCTATGGCTACACCTTC. It codes for CASSPDGGLYGYTF.

The rearrangement joins TRBV28 to TRBJ2-7, with D possibly matching TRBD1 (6 bases). V gave up 6 bases and J gave up 5 bases, with 14 bases separating them. Germline V gene lookup returns CDR1 MDHEN and CDR2 SYDVKM. This CDR3 contains 13 residues. CDR3 sequence reads: CASRKTGYHEQYF. DNA of the CDR3: TGTGCCAGCAGGAAAACAGGGTACCACGAGCAGTACTTC. The full variable domain, its missing parts supplied by reference TRBV28 and TRBJ2-7, is DVKVTQSSRYLVKRTGEKVFLECVQDMDHENMFWYRQDPGLGLRLIYFSYDVKMKEKGDIPEGYSVSREKKERFSLILESASTNQTSMYLCASRKTGYHEQYFGPGTRLTVT.

Points on this clone: Germline is not matched at one junction end, which may reflect a read error. The gene calls are TRBV5-4 and TRBJ1-2; D call uncertain. This CDR3 spans 14 amino acids. CDR1 SGHNT and CDR2 YYREEE come from the germline V gene (reference sequence). In DNA form, the CDR3 reads TGTGTCAGCAGCTCTTGGAGGAACCAGTATGGCTACACCTTC. Translating it yields CVSSSWRNQYGYTF.